This T cell receptor (beta chain) was identified in a study of CD8+ T cells in alopecia areata. The treatment here: oral pan-JAK inhibitor, 5-10 mg twice daily. Extracted from the samples, RNA was reverse transcribed into cDNA to serve as the sequencing template. Using immunoSEQ multiplex PCR, the repertoire was profiled, and TCRdb retains in-frame clones only, with some absent. The data contain 150,000 to 200,000 clones, 60% of them singletons. The V gene end was trimmed by 2 bases and the J gene end by 2 bases; junction bases not matched to a gene: 14. This CDR3 is 20 amino acids long. This chain uses TRBV23-1 with TRBJ2-3, with 12 bases identical to TRBD1. TRBV23-1 is marked as an open reading frame, function uncertain. The sequenced sample was CD4+ T cells sorted from blood, obtained at week 24, from a patient treated with tofacitinib. The receptor was derived from a human donor with alopecia areata. The CDR3 DNA reads as TGCGCCAGCAGTCAAACCGGGACAGGGGGCAGACCGCCCCACACAGATACGCAGTATTTT. Translated, it gives CASSQTGTGGRPPHTDTQYF.